A single T cell receptor (beta chain) is shown here with its context. Its antigen is not yet known. One base away there is no much larger clone; base qualities are not given. This record comes from a study of cytomegalovirus exposure and HLA in healthy donors (dated by TCRdb to between 2016 and 2019). Study-wide context: In an earlier analysis of 550 to 750 of the donors, 276 Gb of sequence data and some 100 million unique TCR beta sequences from approximately 180 million T cells were reported. An early release that covered about 640 HLA-typed donors contained about 290 gigabases of sequencing data and around 85 million unique TCR sequences. The genetic ancestry cluster associated with self-reported Caucasian donors included 81% of the 300 to 400 genotyped donors. The study was designed to test whether signatures of past pathogen exposure could be identified by cataloging public T cell receptors. The T cell repertoires of several hundred subjects were profiled by immunosequencing and related to cytomegalovirus serostatus. Along with the roughly 700-subject first cohort, a separate validation cohort of some 130 different subjects was used. High-throughput TCR immunosequencing, statistical association of individual TCRs with disease status, and machine learning were combined to predict cytomegalovirus infection status. To study patterns of TCR occurrence, a later analysis re-analyzed previously published TCR beta repertoires from around 670 donors and added high-resolution HLA genotyping. The later analysis used no new phenotypic data to find candidate immune exposures, relying instead on TCR beta sequences and their occurrence across donors. In an earlier analysis of a few hundred of the donors, high-throughput TCR beta sequencing was used to judge whether each TCR beta V gene segment behaved as functional or pseudogenic. Donor age, sex, ethnicity and CMV serostatus were collected together with the repertoire data. A later genetic analysis used genome-wide SNP genotypes for 398 of the 666 donors, treating that subset as a discovery cohort. All discovery cohort repertoires had been generated using a single sequencing platform. Class I and class II HLA loci were covered by the typing at four-digit resolution. The number of typed donors differed by locus: about 620-640 for A, B, C, DRB1 and DQB1; 500 to 550 for DQA1; roughly 600 for DPA1; and around 470 for DPB1. Five DR-DQ haplotypes were treated as single units for association and clustering because of strong linkage in the cohort. Across 398 genotyped donors of the cohort, an average of about 200,000 unique TCR beta nucleotide sequences per donor were sequenced, and roughly a sixth of those sequences were non-productive. Results the study describes overall, beyond this receptor: In vitro tests confirmed that a few of the cytomegalovirus-associated TCR beta chains recognize cytomegalovirus antigens. The study gave a list of roughly 150 TCR beta chains associated with cytomegalovirus. A later genetic analysis reported fewer N-insertions in productive TCRs among donors in an Asian-associated ancestry cluster than the roughly 700-donor mean. When HLA alleles, especially DR and DQ, strongly co-occurred, TCR associations were difficult to assign to individual alleles. A cluster of highly shared sequence variants was judged likely to represent a technical artifact of the sequencing pipeline. Presence/absence analyses assumed roughly uniform sequencing depth across donors, an assumption that may not hold. Specific HLA alleles were associated with 18,000 or so TCR beta sequences at a false discovery rate of 0.05 in a later analysis. While some public TCRs were present in many individuals, most TCR sequences turned up only very rarely across donors. Correlated functional status among segregating V segments might reflect linkage disequilibrium, but an unknown experimental factor could not be ruled out. Because counts were too low, seventeen rarely observed V segments, including chromosome 9 orphons, were left out of the earlier analysis of roughly 600 of the donors. In a later analysis, the rate of TCR association differed among HLA loci, with DRB1 alleles having the most associated TCRs and HLA-C alleles having the fewest. In a later analysis, several top co-occurrence clusters were reported to appear linked to parvovirus B19, influenza, CMV and Epstein-Barr virus. This cohort had only TCR beta chains sequenced, and the lack of alpha or paired-chain data limited which features could be detected. The classifier was reported to diagnose cytomegalovirus status with high specificity and sensitivity in both the original cohort and the validation cohort. According to a later analysis, most CMV-associated TCR beta chains appeared to be HLA-restricted, and the HLA associations seemed to be driven largely by CMV exposure. Because HLA typing was missing for some donors at each locus, association tests included only the typed subset. A further reported finding was that TCR beta sequences accurately predicted the HLA-A and HLA-B alleles for most subjects in the first cohort. In a later genetic analysis, a missense DCLRE1C variant was associated with V-gene and J-gene trimming of TCR beta chains, and the association was replicated in an independent cohort. According to the authors, the approach could potentially be generalized to other disease states and immunological phenotypes. In an earlier analysis of fewer than 700 of the donors, most TCR beta V segments appeared in productive rearrangements about 87% or about 30% of the time, broadly matching IMGT annotations. CMV serostatus was the only immune exposure information available for the cohort. A later analysis found that HLA-associated TCR beta chains were more clonally expanded and had lower generation probabilities than equally common non-associated chains.

The cohort comprised hundreds of healthy bone marrow donors. At the time of sampling, all cohort members were nominally healthy, though unrecorded immune exposures were likely present. The donor tested CMV seropositive and was one of the 289 seropositive cohort members. A peripheral blood sample was collected from each donor, and TCR beta sequencing was performed on peripheral blood mononuclear cells. Genomic DNA was extracted from the blood cell samples with the Qiagen DNeasy Blood Extraction Kit. Receptor libraries were prepared by the immunoSEQ multiplex PCR assay. For the multiplex PCR, a mixture combining 60 forward primers for TCR Vbeta segments and 13 reverse primers for TCR Jbeta segments was used. The CDR3 region of rearranged TCR beta genes was amplified from genomic DNA by a multiplex PCR assay. The amplified TCR beta libraries were sequenced on the Illumina HiSeq System as 87-base-pair reads. On the study's bioinformatics: A later analysis tallied 70 million to 100 million unique TCR beta chains across the 610 or so repertoires, and around 9.9 million of those chains were shared by two or more donors. A nearest-neighbor algorithm error-corrected the raw reads and collapsed the reads into unique sequences, merging closely related sequences to remove PCR and sequencing errors. To assign V, D and J gene segments, CDR3 sequences were aligned to IMGT reference sequences. For a sequence to be retained, a match of at least six nucleotides to both a V gene segment and a J gene segment was required. A rearrangement was called productive if the CDR3 had no stop codons and remained in frame with V and J, and every other rearrangement was called non-productive. Following IMGT convention, CDR3 was defined as the stretch from the second conserved V-encoded cysteine to the conserved J-encoded phenylalanine. The earlier analysis of about 500 of the donors excluded sequences that lacked an unambiguous match to a single V gene segment. In an earlier analysis of around 590 of the donors, a V segment was called functional when productive rearrangements were above 56.7%, and segregating when the standard deviation between donors exceeded 5%. A statistical classification framework was built for diagnosing cytomegalovirus status from the catalog of TCR beta chain sequences. A later analysis assigned V and J genes by comparing TCR nucleotide sequences with IMGT/GENE-DB human TR gene sequences. Using the TCRdist pipeline, a later analysis assigned CDR3 sequences along with most-parsimonious VDJ recombination scenarios. In a later analysis, every TCR beta chain was defined by the combination of its CDR3 amino acid sequence and its V-gene family, and reads without a unique V-gene family were dropped. A later analysis removed over 500 highly shared, low-generation-probability nucleotide sequences to deal with suspected cross-contamination and a sequencing artifact. In a later analysis, a clonal expansion index was calculated for each public chain from normalized within-repertoire ranks of inferred template counts. In a later analysis, generation probabilities were computed using a VDJ recombination model fitted to out-of-frame rearrangements, and the results were checked against IGoR. In a later analysis, TCR-TCR, TCR-HLA and TCR-CMV co-occurrence was scored with hypergeometric tests, and a repertoire-size bias correction was applied to TCR pairs. A later analysis estimated false discovery rates by permuting HLA or CMV assignments 20 times. In a later analysis, co-occurring TCRs were grouped using DBSCAN, and TCRdist sequence similarity was added for clustering within HLA-allele-positive subsets. Repertoires with fewer than 30,000 or more than 120,000 public chains, plus five repertoires with anomalous nucleotide sharing, were excluded from co-occurrence clustering. What TCRdb holds here is the immuneACCESS table cut down to in-frame rearrangements. Part of the clones is not present; checked against another copy, under half of the missing clones reflect an unresolved V gene, and the others are unexplained. V and J calls and clone size come straight from that table; D and trimming were deduced from the DNA. This sample comprises 150,000 to 200,000 clones, about 83% of them detected only once. The ten largest clones add up to less than 2% of the sample.

This receptor was obtained from a man in his forties or fifties in good health and CMV-seropositive. The sequenced material came from PBMCs.

This receptor carries the CDR3 CASGWNEQFF. In nucleotide form, the sequence is TGTGCCTCCGGGTGGAATGAGCAGTTCTTC. The sequence links TRBV19 to TRBJ2-1, with an unclear D gene assignment. The CDR3 goes from the cysteine to the phenylalanine over 10 residues. The entry retains the CDR3 DNA only, 30 bases that are in frame from base 1. The germline V gene (reference sequence) yields LNHDA for CDR1 and SQIVND for CDR2. Trimming costs V 11 bases and J 7 bases, and their ends lie 9 bases apart.